This TCR beta chain comes out of a study of blood T cell repertoires in COVID-19. Study details: The United States, Italy and Spain supplied acute and convalescent COVID-19 samples. In each case, the material was cDNA or gDNA derived from T cells, B-cell-depleted T cells, or PBMCs.

The Seattle patients, enrolled during active infection, were followed longitudinally. The CDR3 is 18 residues long. Deletions cut 0 bases from V and 8 bases from J, with 24 bases between. Germline CDR1 is SGDLS and CDR2 is YYNGEE. This clone has just one count. In the original workflow: Amplification of reference gene primers provided the estimated nucleated cell counts. The repertoire was sequenced with immunoSEQ multiplex PCR; TCRdb's copy has only in-frame clones and lacks some. V, J and clone size were drawn from that table, and D and trimming were deduced from the DNA. The sample yields 200,000 to 300,000 clones, about nine tenths seen once.

The genes are TRBV9 and TRBJ2-1; D perhaps matches TRBD1 (6 bases). The sequencing sample was made of peripheral blood. The clonotype originates from a man aged 25-45 years with COVID-19, enrolled during active disease. CDR3 sequence reads: CASSVDYAAEAEGDEQFF. The DNA for the CDR3 is TGTGCCAGCAGCGTAGATTATGCGGCCGAGGCAGAGGGGGATGAGCAGTTCTTC.